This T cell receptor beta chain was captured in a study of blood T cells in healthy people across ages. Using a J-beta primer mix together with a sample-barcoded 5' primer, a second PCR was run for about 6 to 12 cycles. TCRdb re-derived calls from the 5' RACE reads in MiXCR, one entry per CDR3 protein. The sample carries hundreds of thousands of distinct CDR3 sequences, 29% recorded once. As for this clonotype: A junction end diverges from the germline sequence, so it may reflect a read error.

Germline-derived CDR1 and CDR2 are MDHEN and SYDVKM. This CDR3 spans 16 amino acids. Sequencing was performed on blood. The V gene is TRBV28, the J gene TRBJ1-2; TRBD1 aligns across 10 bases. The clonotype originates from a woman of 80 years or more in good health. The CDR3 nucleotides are TGTGCCAGCAGGGGGACAGGGGCGCCGCAGACCTATGGCCACACCTTC. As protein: CASRGTGAPQTYGHTF.